A selection of T cell receptor beta chains follows, all from one sample in a study of shared clonotypes between healthy human individuals. Repertoires were generated with immunoSEQ multiplex PCR, while TCRdb's copy carries only in-frame clones and drops some. This table holds 800,000 or so clones, 96% found once. The sample was naive CD8+ T cells sorted from blood. Source of these receptors: a man aged 25-45 years in good health. The CDR3 runs from the conserved cysteine through the conserved F or W. The D gene is left open where the match is weak. The size of a clone is reported for some rows only, either as once, few or many, or as a class for expanded clones.

V	J	D	size	CDR3	DNA
TRBV7-9	TRBJ2-5	NA	NA	CASSEEVGGEETQYF	TGTGCCAGCAGCGAAGAGGTCGGCGGAGAAGAGACCCAGTACTTC
TRBV11-2	TRBJ2-7	NA	NA	CASSSLSGPIF	TGTGCCAGCAGCTCCCTCTCGGGACCCATCTTC
TRBV5-1	TRBJ1-1	TRBD1	NA	CASSLARQGAEAFF	TGCGCCAGCAGCTTGGCTCGACAGGGGGCTGAAGCTTTCTTT
TRBV5-6	TRBJ2-7	TRBD2	NA	CASSVRPGTSGRAYEQYF	TGTGCCAGCAGCGTACGGCCCGGGACTAGCGGGCGAGCCTACGAGCAGTACTTC
TRBV18	TRBJ2-1	NA	once	CASSPPSYNEQFF	TGTGCCAGCTCACCCCCAAGCTACAATGAGCAGTTCTTC
TRBV5-1	TRBJ2-7	NA	NA	CASSLRESGYEQYF	TGCGCCAGCAGCTTGAGGGAGAGCGGCTACGAGCAGTACTTC
TRBV29-1	TRBJ2-7	NA	NA	CSVGTASLDGQYF	TGCAGCGTTGGGACTGCGAGTTTAGATGGGCAGTACTTC
TRBV13	TRBJ2-3	NA	NA	CASSLNAASTDTQYF	TGTGCCAGCAGCTTAAACGCAGCTAGCACAGATACGCAGTATTTT
TRBV27	TRBJ2-7	NA	NA	CASSLSSGGYEQYF	TGTGCCAGCAGTTTATCATCGGGCGGGTACGAGCAGTACTTC
TRBV19	TRBJ2-2	NA	NA	CASSKGWTNRERELFF	TGTGCCAGTAGTAAAGGTTGGACTAATCGGGAACGGGAGCTGTTTTTT
TRBV9	TRBJ1-1	NA	NA	CASSVVSGMGWTEAFF	TGTGCCAGCAGCGTAGTCTCCGGGATGGGTTGGACTGAAGCTTTCTTT
TRBV7-2	TRBJ2-7	TRBD1	NA	CASTQTGASYEQYF	TGTGCCAGCACCCAAACAGGGGCTTCCTACGAGCAGTACTTC
TRBV28	TRBJ1-5	NA	NA	CASSLIFGQPQHF	TGTGCCAGCAGTTTAATTTTTGGCCAGCCCCAGCATTTT
TRBV7-9	TRBJ2-7	NA	once	CASSLFTGTSEQYF	TGTGCCAGCAGCTTATTTACAGGGACGAGCGAGCAGTACTTC
TRBV5-6	TRBJ2-3	NA	NA	CASSLVGATDTQYF	TGTGCCAGCAGCTTGGTTGGGGCCACAGATACGCAGTATTTT
TRBV6-8	TRBJ2-1	TRBD2	NA	CASSLGQREREDSSYNEQFF	TGTGCCAGCAGTCTCGGCCAGAGGGAGCGGGAGGATAGCTCCTACAATGAGCAGTTCTTC
TRBV27	TRBJ2-1	TRBD2	NA	CASRPSSGKGEQFF	TGTGCCAGCAGACCCTCTAGCGGAAAGGGTGAGCAGTTCTTC
TRBV7-2	TRBJ2-7	TRBD1	NA	CASSPEGQGLNEQYF	TGTGCCAGCAGCCCAGAAGGACAGGGGCTAAACGAGCAGTACTTC
TRBV14	TRBJ2-3	NA	NA	CASSQEWPETDTQYF	TGTGCCAGCAGCCAAGAATGGCCAGAGACAGATACGCAGTATTTT
TRBV6-5	TRBJ1-1	NA	once	CASSYYRETEAFF	TGTGCCAGCAGTTACTACAGGGAAACTGAAGCTTTCTTT
TRBV7-9	TRBJ2-2	NA	NA	CASSLPPGVSGELFF	TGTGCCAGCAGCTTACCTCCAGGGGTATCTGGGGAGCTGTTTTTT
TRBV6-1	TRBJ2-1	TRBD2	few	CASSEWLTSGKFYNEQFF	TGTGCCAGCAGTGAGTGGTTAACTAGCGGGAAGTTTTACAATGAGCAGTTCTTC
TRBV19	TRBJ2-1	TRBD2	NA	CASSIAGAGARFNEQFF	TGTGCCAGTAGTATAGCTGGAGCGGGAGCCCGGTTCAATGAGCAGTTCTTC
TRBV28	TRBJ2-7	NA	NA	CASSFVGRAGEQYF	TGTGCCAGCAGTTTTGTGGGCAGGGCAGGCGAGCAGTACTTC
TRBV9	TRBJ2-7	NA	NA	CASSVGGIGPYEQYF	TGTGCCAGCAGCGTAGGGGGGATAGGCCCCTACGAGCAGTACTTC
TRBV6-5	TRBJ2-3	NA	NA	CSSGDYSRTDTQYF	TGTTCCTCAGGGGACTACTCCCGCACAGATACGCAGTATTTT
TRBV9	TRBJ2-7	NA	NA	CASSGQGYEQYF	TGTGCCAGCAGCGGCCAGGGGTACGAGCAGTACTTC
TRBV21-1	TRBJ2-3	NA	NA	CASSKSGVRDTQYF	TGTGCCAGCAGCAAATCGGGGGTTAGGGATACGCAGTATTTT
TRBV6-6	TRBJ1-2	TRBD1	NA	CASSYGQGDQDGYTF	TGTGCCAGCAGTTACGGACAGGGCGATCAGGATGGCTACACCTTC
TRBV7-9	TRBJ2-7	NA	NA	CATDHEQYF	TGTGCCACAGACCACGAGCAGTACTTC
TRBV27	TRBJ2-7	NA	NA	CASSSERALTYEQYF	TGTGCCAGCAGTTCCGAGCGGGCCTTGACCTACGAGCAGTACTTC
TRBV4-1	TRBJ2-7	TRBD2	NA	CASSQLAGSSYEQYF	TGCGCCAGCAGTCAACTAGCGGGATCTTCCTACGAGCAGTACTTC
TRBV7-9	TRBJ2-4	NA	NA	CASSLSRRDLKNIQYF	TGTGCCAGCAGCTTGAGTCGCAGGGACCTGAAAAACATTCAGTACTTC
TRBV11-1	TRBJ2-1	NA	NA	CASSLAARWDEQFF	TGTGCCAGCAGCTTAGCGGCTAGATGGGATGAGCAGTTCTTC
TRBV11-2	TRBJ2-7	NA	NA	CASETRLTYEQYF	TGTGCCAGTGAGACACGCCTTACCTACGAGCAGTACTTC
TRBV27	TRBJ1-2	NA	NA	CASSLGGGDYGYTF	TGTGCCAGCAGTCTCGGAGGAGGGGACTATGGCTACACCTTC
TRBV10-3	TRBJ2-7	TRBD1	NA	CAISQGTVSYEQYF	TGTGCCATCAGCCAGGGGACAGTATCCTACGAGCAGTACTTC
TRBV9	TRBJ2-5	NA	NA	CASSQVGAQQETQYF	TGTGCCAGCAGCCAAGTAGGGGCGCAGCAAGAGACCCAGTACTTC
TRBV7-2	TRBJ2-2	NA	NA	CATPGVTRLTGELFF	TGTGCCACCCCAGGGGTAACCCGTCTCACCGGGGAGCTGTTTTTT
TRBV11-2	TRBJ2-2	NA	NA	CASSVRIQGVSSGELFF	TGTGCCAGCAGCGTTAGGATCCAGGGAGTTAGTTCCGGGGAGCTGTTTTTT
TRBV5-1	TRBJ2-3	TRBD1	NA	CASSFSEQGPYSTDTQYF	TGCGCCAGCAGCTTCTCCGAACAGGGGCCTTATAGCACAGATACGCAGTATTTT
TRBV7-9	TRBJ1-4	NA	few	CASSSAKGGWEKLFF	TGTGCCAGCAGCTCCGCCAAGGGGGGTTGGGAAAAACTGTTTTTT
TRBV7-9	TRBJ2-1	TRBD2	once	CASSYTAGLAGVHEQFF	TGTGCCAGCAGCTACACTGCGGGACTAGCGGGAGTTCATGAGCAGTTCTTC
TRBV27	TRBJ1-5	NA	NA	CASSSAFTQPQHF	TGTGCCAGCAGTTCTGCCTTTACGCAGCCCCAGCATTTT
TRBV27	TRBJ1-1	TRBD1	NA	CASSPIQTGGPVVGEAFF	TGTGCCAGCAGTCCAATACAGACAGGGGGGCCAGTTGTTGGTGAAGCTTTCTTT
TRBV4-3	TRBJ2-5	TRBD2	NA	CASSFTSGRRETQYF	TGCGCCAGCAGCTTCACTAGCGGGAGAAGAGAGACCCAGTACTTC
TRBV5-4	TRBJ1-2	NA	NA	CASSKDWFTNHIYGYTF	TGTGCCAGCAGCAAGGACTGGTTTACCAACCACATCTATGGCTACACCTTC
TRBV5-1	TRBJ2-1	NA	NA	CASSPRSYEQFF	TGCGCCAGCAGCCCCCGAAGCTATGAGCAGTTCTTC
TRBV5-1	TRBJ2-5	NA	few	CASSLRVAQETQYF	TGCGCCAGCAGCTTAAGGGTAGCCCAAGAGACCCAGTACTTC
TRBV27	TRBJ2-7	TRBD1	NA	CASRYTGGGYEQYF	TGTGCCAGCAGATATACAGGGGGCGGCTACGAGCAGTACTTC
TRBV7-8	TRBJ2-1	TRBD1	NA	CASSYLMDRGDEQFF	TGTGCCAGCAGCTACCTCATGGACAGGGGTGATGAGCAGTTCTTC
TRBV10-3	TRBJ2-1	TRBD1	NA	CAIRGQVSYNEQFF	TGTGCCATCAGGGGACAGGTCTCCTACAATGAGCAGTTCTTC
TRBV29-1	TRBJ2-4	NA	NA	CSVTEEGLGKNIQYF	TGCAGCGTCACGGAGGAGGGCCTGGGCAAAAACATTCAGTACTTC
TRBV14	TRBJ1-2	TRBD1	few	CASSWTGNGYTF	TGTGCCAGCAGCTGGACAGGCAATGGCTACACCTTC
TRBV29-1	TRBJ2-2	NA	NA	CSVYREATGELFF	TGCAGCGTCTACAGGGAGGCCACCGGGGAGCTGTTTTTT
TRBV14	TRBJ2-1	NA	NA	CASSPQGYNEQFF	TGTGCCAGCAGCCCTCAGGGCTACAATGAGCAGTTCTTC
TRBV7-6	TRBJ2-1	TRBD2	NA	CASSPTRGRARTYNEQFF	TGTGCCAGCAGCCCGACTCGCGGGAGGGCCAGGACCTACAATGAGCAGTTCTTC